This TCR beta chain is from a study of graft-versus-host responses after intestinal transplantation. Produced via immunoSEQ multiplex PCR; TCRdb's table is partial and in-frame only. The sample shows approximately 25,000 clones, more than 90% of them seen only once. Between the trimmed V and J ends, which lost 6 bases and 2 bases, there was a span of 13 bases. Germline V gene lookup returns CDR1 SGHVS and CDR2 FNYEAQ. The CDR3 extends over 15 amino acids. This clone is a singleton in its sample. The sample was PBMCs, taken roughly 29 days after intestinal transplant. This sequence originates from a human patient who received an intestinal transplant, so some T cells may come from the graft donor. The chain has TRBV7-6 and TRBJ2-2; no clear D gene. Written as DNA, the CDR3 is TGTGCCAGCAGATTCCTCACAGCTAACACCGGGGAGCTGTTTTTT. Its protein product is CASRFLTANTGELFF.